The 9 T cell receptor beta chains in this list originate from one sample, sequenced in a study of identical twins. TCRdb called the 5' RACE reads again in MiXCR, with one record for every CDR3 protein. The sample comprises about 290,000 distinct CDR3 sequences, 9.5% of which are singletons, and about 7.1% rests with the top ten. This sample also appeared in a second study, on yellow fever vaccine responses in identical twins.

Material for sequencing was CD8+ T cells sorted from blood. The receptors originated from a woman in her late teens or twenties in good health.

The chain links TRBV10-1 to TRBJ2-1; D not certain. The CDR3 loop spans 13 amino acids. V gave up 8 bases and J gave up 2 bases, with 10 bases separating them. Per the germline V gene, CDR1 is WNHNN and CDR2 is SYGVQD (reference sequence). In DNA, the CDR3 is TGCGCCAGCGCGGCGAGCCCCTACAATGAGCAGTTCTTC. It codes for CASAASPYNEQFF.

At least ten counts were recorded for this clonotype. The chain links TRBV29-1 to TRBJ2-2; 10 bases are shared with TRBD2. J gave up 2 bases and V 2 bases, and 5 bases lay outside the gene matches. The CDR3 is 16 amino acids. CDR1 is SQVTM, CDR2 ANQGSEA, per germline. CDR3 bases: TGCAGCGTTGAATTAGGGACTAGCGTAAACACCGGGGAGCTGTTTTTT. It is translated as CSVELGTSVNTGELFF.

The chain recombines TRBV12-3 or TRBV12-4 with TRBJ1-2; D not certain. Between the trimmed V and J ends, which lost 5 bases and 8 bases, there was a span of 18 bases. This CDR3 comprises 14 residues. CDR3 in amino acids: CASSLELGSQGYTF. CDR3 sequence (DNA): TGTGCCAGCAGTCTAGAGTTAGGTTCACAGGGCTACACCTTC.

The CDR3 region is CASSPGLAGGPEETQYF. As DNA, the CDR3 is TGTGCCAGCAGCCCGGGACTAGCGGGGGGCCCTGAAGAGACCCAGTACTTC. The J gene is TRBJ2-5, the V gene TRBV3-1; 15 positions match TRBD2. This CDR3 region has 17 residues. The J segment lost 3 bases and the V segment lost 4 bases, leaving 6 bases of the junction unmatched. The germline V gene encodes CDR1 LGHDT and CDR2 YNNKEL (reference sequence).

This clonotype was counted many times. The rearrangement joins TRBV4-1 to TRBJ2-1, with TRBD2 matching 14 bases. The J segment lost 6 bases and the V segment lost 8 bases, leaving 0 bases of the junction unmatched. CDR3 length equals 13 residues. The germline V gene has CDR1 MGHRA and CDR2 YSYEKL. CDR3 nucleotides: TGCGCCAGCGGGACTAGCGGGGGCAATGAGCAGTTCTTC. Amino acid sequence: CASGTSGGNEQFF.

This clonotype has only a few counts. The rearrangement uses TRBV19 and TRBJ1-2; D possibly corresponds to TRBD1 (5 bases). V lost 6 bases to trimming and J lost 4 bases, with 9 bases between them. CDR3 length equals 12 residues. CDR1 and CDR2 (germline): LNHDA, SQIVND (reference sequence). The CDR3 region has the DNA TGTGCCAGTAGCCCTGACAGCTATGGCTACACCTTC. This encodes CASSPDSYGYTF.

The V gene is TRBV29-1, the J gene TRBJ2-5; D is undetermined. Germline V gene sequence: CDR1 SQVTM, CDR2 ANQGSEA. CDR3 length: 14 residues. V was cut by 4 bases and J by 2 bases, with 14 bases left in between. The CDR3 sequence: CSVGRQSSQETQYF. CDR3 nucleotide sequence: TGCAGCGTTGGTCGGCAGTCCAGTCAAGAGACCCAGTACTTC. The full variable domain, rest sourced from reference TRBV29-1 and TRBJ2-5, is SAVISQKPSRDICQRGTSLTIQCQVDSQVTMMFWYRQQPGQSLTLIATANQGSEATYESGFVIDKFPISRPNLTFSTLTVSNMSPEDSSIYLCSVGRQSSQETQYFGPGTRLLVL.

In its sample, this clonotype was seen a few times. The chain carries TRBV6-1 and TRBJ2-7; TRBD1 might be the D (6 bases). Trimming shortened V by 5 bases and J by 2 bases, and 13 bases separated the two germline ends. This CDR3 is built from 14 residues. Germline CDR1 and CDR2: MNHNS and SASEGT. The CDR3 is CASSQSGVAYEQYF. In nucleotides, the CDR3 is TGTGCCAGCAGTCAGTCAGGGGTCGCCTACGAGCAGTACTTC.

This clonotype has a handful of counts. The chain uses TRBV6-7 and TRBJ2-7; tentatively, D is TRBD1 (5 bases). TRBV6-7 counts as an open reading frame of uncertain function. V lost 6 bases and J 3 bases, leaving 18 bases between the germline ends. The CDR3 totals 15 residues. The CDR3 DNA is TGTGCCAGCAGCAACCTTCAGGGAAAGTTCTACGAGCAGTACTTC. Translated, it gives CASSNLQGKFYEQYF.